These 21 T cell receptor beta chains were all obtained from the same sample, sequenced in a study of shared clonotypes between healthy human individuals. The table came from immunoSEQ multiplex PCR; TCRdb's copy has only in-frame clones and leaves some out. The sample has approximately 720,000 clones, 92% seen once. Cells designated naive CD8 were CD45RO-negative and were positively selected for CCR7, with terminally differentiated effector memory CD45RA+ cells excluded. Sequences were obtained from naive CD8+ T cells sorted from blood. The source of these receptors is a young man in good health.

The count of this clone is one. The chain employs TRBV29-1 and TRBJ2-7, with 7 bases fitting TRBD1. CDR1 and CDR2 (germline): SQVTM, ANQGSEA. The CDR3 totals 13 residues. The J segment lost 0 bases and the V segment lost 4 bases, leaving 3 bases of the junction unmatched. The DNA of the CDR3 is TGCAGCGTTGGGGGGACAGACTCCTACGAGCAGTACTTC. This gives the protein CSVGGTDSYEQYF.

The chain joins TRBV19 to TRBJ2-2; D call uncertain. Germline CDR1 reads LNHDA; CDR2 reads SQIVND (reference sequence). Trimming cost V 6 bases and J 6 bases, with 11 bases left between them. The CDR3 covers 13 residues. In DNA form, the CDR3 reads TGTGCCAGTAGCTTGTCGAGCGCCGGGGAGCTGTTTTTT. Its translation is CASSLSSAGELFF.

Only one count was recorded for this clone. The chain links TRBV18 to TRBJ2-6; 10 bases align to TRBD1. The CDR3 extends over 18 amino acids. The V segment lost 4 bases and the J segment 0 bases; nucleotides outside the gene matches: 6. The germline V gene has CDR1 KGHSH and CDR2 LQKENI. CDR3 residues: CASSLRDRGLSGANVLTF. CDR3 in DNA: TGTGCCAGCTCACTCCGGGACAGGGGCCTCTCTGGGGCCAACGTCCTGACTTTC.

To note about this clone: Other nucleotide sequences in the sample specify the same CDR3. The V gene is TRBV7-9, the J gene TRBJ2-5; possibly TRBD1 or TRBD2 for D (6 bases each). This CDR3 has 15 amino acids. CDR1 is SEHNR and CDR2 is FQNEAQ in the germline V gene (reference sequence). V lost 1 base to trimming and J lost 3 bases, with 12 bases between them. CDR3 DNA: TGTGCCAGCAGCTTAGTGACAGGAGGGGAAGAGACCCAGTACTTC. It is translated as CASSLVTGGEETQYF. Drawing the rest from reference TRBV7-9 and TRBJ2-5, the complete variable domain is DTGVSQNPRHKITKRGQNVTFRCDPISEHNRLYWYRQTLGQGPEFLTYFQNEAQLEKSRLLSDRFSAERPKGSFSTLEIQRTEQGDSAMYLCASSLVTGGEETQYFGPGTRLLVL.

V gene TRBV7-6 combines with J gene TRBJ2-1, with 11 nucleotides matching TRBD2. Germline V CDR1 and CDR2: SGHVS, FNYEAQ. J lost 13 bases, V lost 5 bases, and 13 bases had no gene match. This CDR3 is 15 amino acids long. The CDR3 DNA reads TGTGCCAGCAGCGCTCGACTAGCGGGGACCCCCGGCCAGTTCTTC. Amino acids: CASSARLAGTPGQFF.

The CDR3: CASSFYRGGYEQYF. In DNA form, the CDR3 reads TGTGCCAGCAGCTTTTACAGGGGTGGGTACGAGCAGTACTTC. The chain uses TRBV7-2 and TRBJ2-7; 7 bases fit TRBD1. Germline-derived CDR1 and CDR2 are SGHTA and FQGNSA. The CDR3 totals 14 residues. Losses at the gene ends were 3 bases for V and 4 bases for J; bases not matched to a gene: 6.

Comment on this clone: One junction end does not reproduce the germline sequence, and a read error may be involved. The chain recombines TRBV4-1 with TRBJ2-1; TRBD2 matches 9 bases. The germline gives CDR1 MGHRA, CDR2 YSYEKL. The CDR3 contains 15 residues. The CDR3 nucleotides are TGCGCCAGCAGCCAGAGGGAAGCGGGAGGCCCCCCCCAAATCTTC. Amino acid sequence: CASSQREAGGPPQIF.

The sample holds a few counts of this clone. This chain uses TRBV7-6 with TRBJ1-3; D is unresolved. This CDR3 is built from 12 residues. Germline V lookup: CDR1 SGHVS, CDR2 FNYEAQ. Trimming removed 2 bases from V and 7 bases from J, with 6 bases in between. CDR3 nucleotides: TGTGCCAGCAGCTTACCCGGGAACACCATATATTTT. It yields the protein CASSLPGNTIYF.

The rearrangement joins TRBV4-1 to TRBJ2-1; 8 bases line up with TRBD2. Germline V gene lookup returns CDR1 MGHRA and CDR2 YSYEKL. The CDR3 loop spans 14 amino acids. V was pared by 4 bases and J by 6 bases, with 5 bases of the junction left unmatched. The CDR3 nucleotides read TGCGCCAGCAGCCTCCTAGCGGGCTCCAATGAGCAGTTCTTC. This encodes CASSLLAGSNEQFF.

This chain joins TRBV10-3 and TRBJ1-4, with 8 positions matching TRBD1. The V gene's germline CDR1 is ENHRY and CDR2 SYGVKD. The CDR3 has 14 residues. The V segment lost 2 bases and the J segment 6 bases; nucleotides outside the gene matches: 2. CDR3 region: CAISENRGDEKLFF. The CDR3 nucleotides read TGTGCCATCAGTGAGAACAGGGGGGATGAAAAACTGTTTTTT.

The V gene is TRBV7-2, the J gene TRBJ2-7; 8 bases are a match to TRBD2. Germline trimming cut 4 bases from V and 3 bases from J; bases unmatched to any gene: 11. The CDR3 totals 16 residues. Germline V lookup: CDR1 SGHTA, CDR2 FQGNSA. CDR3 amino acids: CASSYLDSGKSYEQYF. The CDR3 DNA reads TGTGCCAGCAGCTACCTGGATAGCGGGAAGAGCTACGAGCAGTACTTC.

The table lists this clone with a few counts. The chain uses TRBV29-1 and TRBJ2-4, with TRBD1 as a possible D gene (5 bases). This CDR3 has 13 amino acids. Germline V CDR1 and CDR2: SQVTM, ANQGSEA. Trimming removed 7 bases from V and 7 bases from J, with 17 bases in between. CDR3 coding DNA: TGCAGCGCAGGAAGACAGTCTGGGAACATTCAGTACTTC. Residues: CSAGRQSGNIQYF.

For this clone: This CDR3 is also generated by other DNA sequences in the sample. In nucleotides, the CDR3 is TGTGCCAGTAGCGGTAGCTCCTACAATGAGCAGTTCTTC. Residues: CASSGSSYNEQFF. This sequence joins TRBV6-6 and TRBJ2-1; possible D gene TRBD2, 6 bases. The germline V and J ends were trimmed by 9 bases and 0 bases, with 9 bases remaining between them. This CDR3 region has 13 residues. The V gene's germline CDR1 is MNHNY and CDR2 SVGAGI (reference sequence).

The rearrangement joins TRBV12-5 to TRBJ2-2; TRBD2 aligns across 7 bases. This CDR3 spans 17 amino acids. Germline V lookup: CDR1 LGHNT, CDR2 FRNRAP. With V trimmed by 0 bases and J by 6 bases, 10 bases remained unmatched. The CDR3 loop reads CASGLVLGRELAGELFF. CDR3 sequence (DNA): TGTGCTAGTGGTTTGGTACTGGGGCGGGAGCTCGCCGGGGAGCTGTTTTTT.

The chain employs TRBV13 and TRBJ2-7; TRBD2 agrees at 13 bases. CDR1 is PRHDT and CDR2 is FYEKMQ in the germline V gene (reference sequence). Trimming at V came to 5 bases and at J to 6 bases, leaving 10 bases not matched to a gene. The CDR3 extends over 16 amino acids. CDR3 sequence (DNA): TGTGCCAGCAGCCCTACTAGCGGGAGGGCCCTCGGCGAGCAGTACTTC. Protein product: CASSPTSGRALGEQYF.

The DNA of the CDR3 is TGTGCCAGCAGTGAACGACGGGATGATAGTGAGCAGTTCTTC. Its translation: CASSERRDDSEQFF. The chain employs TRBV2 and TRBJ2-1, with D maybe TRBD2 (5 bases). V was trimmed by 2 bases and J by 9 bases, leaving 14 bases between them. CDR1 SNHLY and CDR2 FYNNEI come from the germline V gene. This CDR3 comprises 14 residues.

This chain links TRBV27 with TRBJ2-7; D unclear. Germline V CDR1 and CDR2: MNHEY, SMNVEV (reference sequence). This CDR3 has 16 residues. V lost 4 bases to trimming and J lost 2 bases, with 18 bases between them. CDR3 region: CASSSGMMSSPYEQYF. Here the CDR3 DNA reads TGTGCCAGCAGTTCCGGAATGATGAGTAGTCCCTACGAGCAGTACTTC.

The rearrangement links TRBV7-2 to TRBJ2-3; 13 positions match TRBD2. The CDR3 contains 16 residues. V lost 5 bases, J lost 6 bases, and 8 bases stayed unmatched. CDR1 is SGHTA, CDR2 FQGNSA, per germline. CDR3 sequence: CASSQGLAGRLDTQYF. In DNA, the CDR3 is TGTGCCAGCAGCCAGGGACTAGCGGGAAGGCTGGATACGCAGTATTTT. The entire variable domain, with the rest obtained from reference TRBV7-2 and TRBJ2-3, is as follows: GAGVSQSPSNKVTEKGKDVELRCDPISGHTALYWYRQSLGQGLEFLIYFQGNSAPDKSGLPSDRFSAERTGGSVSTLTIQRTQQEDSAVYLCASSQGLAGRLDTQYFGPGTRLTVL.

This sequence joins TRBV4-3 and TRBJ2-3; 8 bases agree with TRBD2. This CDR3 spans 16 amino acids. Germline-derived CDR1 and CDR2 are LGHNA and YSLEER. V lost 0 bases, J lost 1 base, and 3 bases stayed unmatched. The CDR3 nucleotides read TGCGCCAGCAGCCAAGATTTCGGGAGGGGCACAGATACGCAGTATTTT. Translation: CASSQDFGRGTDTQYF.

This chain links TRBV27 with TRBJ2-1; 10 bases are a match to TRBD1. Per germline, CDR1 MNHEY and CDR2 SMNVEV (reference sequence). CDR3 length: 16 residues. V was pared by 5 bases and J by 0 bases, with 4 bases of the junction left unmatched. DNA of the CDR3: TGTGCCAGCAGTCCGGGACAGGGGATCTCCTACAATGAGCAGTTCTTC. Its protein is CASSPGQGISYNEQFF.

The chain couples TRBV6-1 to TRBJ2-7; D call uncertain. Trimming removed 8 bases from V and 1 base from J, with 15 bases in between. The CDR3 runs to 14 residues. Per germline, CDR1 MNHNS and CDR2 SASEGT. The CDR3 is CASYYFYGSYEQYF. The CDR3 nucleotides read TGTGCCAGCTACTATTTCTACGGGTCCTACGAGCAGTACTTC.